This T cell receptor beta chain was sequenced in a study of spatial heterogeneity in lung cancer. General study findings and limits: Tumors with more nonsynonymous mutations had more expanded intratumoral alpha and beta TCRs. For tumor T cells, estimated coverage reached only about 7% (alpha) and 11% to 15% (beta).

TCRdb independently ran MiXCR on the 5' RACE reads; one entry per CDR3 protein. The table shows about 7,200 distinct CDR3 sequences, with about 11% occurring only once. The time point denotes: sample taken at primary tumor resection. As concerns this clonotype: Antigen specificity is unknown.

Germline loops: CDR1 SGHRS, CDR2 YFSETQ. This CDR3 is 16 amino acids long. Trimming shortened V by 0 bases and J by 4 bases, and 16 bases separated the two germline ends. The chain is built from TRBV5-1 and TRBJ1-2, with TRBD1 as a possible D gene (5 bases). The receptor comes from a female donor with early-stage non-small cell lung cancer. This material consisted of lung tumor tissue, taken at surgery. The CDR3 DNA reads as TGCGCCAGCAGCTTGGCTGGGGGAGGGCCCGTCTATGGCTACACCTTC. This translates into CASSLAGGGPVYGYTF.